The sequence of this T cell receptor beta chain was determined in a study of OX40 agonist ivuxolimab in advanced cancers. On the study more broadly: A partial response was reached by three patients: one with hepatocellular carcinoma and two with cutaneous melanoma.

Profiling relied on immunoSEQ multiplex PCR, and the TCRdb table lists in-frame clones only, not all of them. This table has approximately 60,000 clones, roughly 87% appearing once. Study results and limitations: In the 0.1 to 3.0 mg/kg range, CD4+ and CD8+ blood T cells had expanded clonally by week 6.

V trimming: 4 bases; J trimming: 6 bases; junction bases outside the gene matches: 7. Germline lookup yields CDR1 SQVTM and CDR2 ANQGSEA. The CDR3 has 13 residues. Of note for this clone: Its antigen is unidentified.

This chain links TRBV29-1 with TRBJ2-7; 9 bases fit TRBD1. Material: CD4+ or CD8+ T cells sorted from blood, obtained in a trial of the OX40 agonist ivuxolimab. This receptor was obtained from an adult with an advanced solid tumor such as melanoma, head and neck, liver or kidney cancer. The CDR3 DNA reads as TGCAGCGTTGGTGGGACAGGGTTCCGCGAGCAGTACTTC. Translating it yields CSVGGTGFREQYF.